A selection of T cell receptor beta chains follows, all from one sample in a study of T-cell reconstitution after alpha-beta-depleted transplantation in children. TCRdb re-called the PCR reads through MiXCR, storing one row per CDR3 protein. This table has 210,000 or so distinct CDR3 sequences, approximately 9% appearing once. The specimen was PBMCs from the stem cell graft donor, collected from the stem cell graft. These receptor sequences come from a human donor who donated a stem cell graft to a child with acute lymphoblastic leukemia. Both conserved end residues are part of each CDR3. The order of the fields is clone size, V gene, D gene, J gene, CDR3 DNA, CDR3 protein. D genes are given only for firm matches. Clone sizes are given selectively: once, few, many, or a class where the clone is expanded.

many	TRBV5-1	TRBD2	TRBJ2-1	TGCGCCAGCGGACGGCAGCGGGGGGGCCTCAATGAGCAGTTCTTC	CASGRQRGGLNEQFF
few	TRBV5-1	TRBD2	TRBJ2-5	TGCGCCAGCAGCGTCATAGCGGGAGAAGAGACCCAGTACTTC	CASSVIAGEETQYF
many	TRBV7-2	-	TRBJ1-6	TGTGCCAGCAGACCCCCCCAGGGATCACCCCTCCACTTT	CASRPPQGSPLHF
many	TRBV6-2/TRBV6-3	TRBD1	TRBJ2-6	TGTGCCAGCAGTTACTCCCATTGGACAGGGGTGGCTGGGGCCAACGTCCTGACTTTC	CASSYSHWTGVAGANVLTF
many	TRBV3-1	TRBD2	TRBJ2-1	TGTGCCAGCAGCCTCACCCCGGGTAGCGGGGGGACCAATGAGCAGTTCTTC	CASSLTPGSGGTNEQFF
-	TRBV2	TRBD1	TRBJ1-5	TGTGCCAGCAGTTTGACAGGGGGCGCTAGTCAGCCCCAGCATTTT	CASSLTGGASQPQHF
few	TRBV18	-	TRBJ2-5	TGTGCCAGCTCACCTGGACCGGTCGGGCGAGAGACCCAGTACTTC	CASSPGPVGRETQYF
few	TRBV3-1	TRBD1	TRBJ1-6	TGTGCCAGCAGCCCCCAGGGGGGGTCTAGGAATTCACCCCTCCACTTT	CASSPQGGSRNSPLHF
-	TRBV2	TRBD2	TRBJ2-5	TGTGCCAGCAGTGAAGTTATCGGGGGGACTCAAGAGACCCAGTACTTC	CASSEVIGGTQETQYF
-	TRBV19	-	TRBJ2-2	TGTGCCAGTAGTACACAGCCGAACACCGGGGAGCTGTTTTTT	CASSTQPNTGELFF
-	TRBV10-1	-	TRBJ2-7	TGCGCCAGCAGTGACGGCATCCTATCCTACGAGCAGTACTTC	CASSDGILSYEQYF
large	TRBV6-5	-	TRBJ2-4	TGTGCCAGCAGTTACGGGACGCCAGCGGACATTCAGTACTTC	CASSYGTPADIQYF
many	TRBV27	-	TRBJ2-7	TGTGCCAGCAGTTTGATCGCGGGCAACTCCTACGAGCAGTACTTC	CASSLIAGNSYEQYF
-	TRBV6-1	TRBD1	TRBJ1-1	TGTGCCAGCATATTAAAACAGGGGGCGAGGACTGAAGCTTTCTTT	CASILKQGARTEAFF
many	TRBV12-3/TRBV12-4	TRBD1	TRBJ1-1	TGTGCCAGCAACCCGACAGGGGCCCCCCGTGAAGCTTTCTTT	CASNPTGAPREAFF
many	TRBV10-3	-	TRBJ1-4	TGTGCCATCAGTGACGGCCAAGTTAATGAAAAACTGTTTTTT	CAISDGQVNEKLFF
-	TRBV4-3	-	TRBJ1-1	TGCGCCAGCAGCCAAGATGCAGGGTCCACTGAAGCTTTCTTT	CASSQDAGSTEAFF
few	TRBV7-2	-	TRBJ2-6	TGTGCCAGCAGCTCCGGGGACACTGGGGCCAACGTCCTGACTTTC	CASSSGDTGANVLTF
many	TRBV3-1	-	TRBJ2-3	TGTGCCAGCAGCCAAGACGGTGGGGGGGCGGCGCAGTATTTT	CASSQDGGGAAQYF
many	TRBV14	-	TRBJ2-1	TGTGCCAGCAGCCAAGTGTTTGGGGGAAATGAGCAGTTCTTC	CASSQVFGGNEQFF
many	TRBV5-1	-	TRBJ2-2	TGCGCCAGCAGCTTGGCGGTCCAAAACACCGGGGAGCTGTTTTTT	CASSLAVQNTGELFF
-	TRBV4-3	-	TRBJ2-2	TGCGCCAGCAGCCTACAGGTGAACACCGGGGAGCTGTTTTTT	CASSLQVNTGELFF
few	TRBV20-1	-	TRBJ1-1	TGCAGTGCATTAAGGGGTGAAGCTTTCTTT	CSALRGEAFF
-	TRBV20-1	TRBD1	TRBJ1-2	TGCAGTGCTACGGACAGGGCAAACTATGGCTACACCTTC	CSATDRANYGYTF
-	TRBV18	-	TRBJ2-6	TGTGCCAGCTCACTCGGCCAGGGTGCCGGGGCCAACGTCCTGACTTTC	CASSLGQGAGANVLTF
many	TRBV5-8	-	TRBJ1-4	TGTGCCAGCAGCCGAAACGGACAGCCGAATGAAAAACTGTTTTTT	CASSRNGQPNEKLFF
many	TRBV7-2	-	TRBJ2-2	TGTGCCAGCAGCTTACGAGGCCGTCGCCTAGGCACCGGGGAGCTGTTTTTT	CASSLRGRRLGTGELFF
few	TRBV29-1	-	TRBJ1-1	TGCAGCGGAGGACAACCGAACACTGAAGCTTTCTTT	CSGGQPNTEAFF
few	TRBV4-2	TRBD2	TRBJ2-3	TGTGCCAGCAGCCAAGATGTAGCGGGCTCTAGCACAGATACGCAGTATTTT	CASSQDVAGSSTDTQYF
few	TRBV21-1	-	TRBJ1-4	TGTGCCAGCAGCGCCCGGACAGGGGGCTACCGAGATGAAAAACTGTTTTTT	CASSARTGGYRDEKLFF
many	TRBV19	-	TRBJ2-7	TGTGCCAGTAGTCGCTCAGGGCCTGGCGAGCAGTACTTC	CASSRSGPGEQYF
many	TRBV7-9	-	TRBJ2-1	TGTGCCAGCAGCTCCCTGGGGAGTGAGCAGTTCTTC	CASSSLGSEQFF
-	TRBV5-1	TRBD2	TRBJ2-1	TGCGCCAGCAGCTCAACTAGCGGGGGCATCTACAATGAGCAGTTCTTC	CASSSTSGGIYNEQFF
-	TRBV24-1	-	TRBJ2-1	TGTGCCACCAGTGATTTGCAGGGGGGCGAGTTGGATGAGCAGTTCTTC	CATSDLQGGELDEQFF
few	TRBV2	-	TRBJ2-3	TGTGCCAGCAGTGAAGGGGGACGCACAGATACGCAGTATTTT	CASSEGGRTDTQYF
few	TRBV20-1	-	TRBJ1-2	TGCAGTGCTAGGGCACGGGAGCTCGTTTCTGGCTACACCTTC	CSARARELVSGYTF
many	TRBV12-3/TRBV12-4	TRBD1	TRBJ1-2	TGTGCCAGCAGTTTAGGACAGGGGAACTATGGCTACACCTTC	CASSLGQGNYGYTF
few	TRBV7-2	TRBD1	TRBJ2-7	TGTGCCAGCAGCTTAGGACAGGGGTTTGCCTACGAGCAGTACTTC	CASSLGQGFAYEQYF
-	TRBV25-1	-	TRBJ2-7	TGTGCCAGCGGTCTTTCCGGGACCAGCGGCGAGCAGTACTTC	CASGLSGTSGEQYF
many	TRBV10-1	-	TRBJ1-2	TGCGCCAGCAGTGAGCAGGAGAGCGGTTTGTATGGCTACACCTTC	CASSEQESGLYGYTF